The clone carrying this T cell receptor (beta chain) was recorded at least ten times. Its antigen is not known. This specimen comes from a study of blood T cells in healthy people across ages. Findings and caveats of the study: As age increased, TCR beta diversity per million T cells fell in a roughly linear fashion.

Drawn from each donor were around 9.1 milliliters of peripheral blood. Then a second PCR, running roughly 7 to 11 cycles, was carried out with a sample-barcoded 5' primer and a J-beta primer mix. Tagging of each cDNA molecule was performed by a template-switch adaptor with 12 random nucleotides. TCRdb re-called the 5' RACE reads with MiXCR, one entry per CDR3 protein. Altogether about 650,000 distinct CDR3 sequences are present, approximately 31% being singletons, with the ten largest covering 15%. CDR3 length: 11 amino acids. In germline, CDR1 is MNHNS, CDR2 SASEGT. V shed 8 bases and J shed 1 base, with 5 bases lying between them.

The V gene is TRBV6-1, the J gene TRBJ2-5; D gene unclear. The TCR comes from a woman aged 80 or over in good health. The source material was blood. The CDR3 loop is CASRSQETQYF. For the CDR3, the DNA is TGTGCCAGCCGGAGCCAAGAGACCCAGTACTTC.